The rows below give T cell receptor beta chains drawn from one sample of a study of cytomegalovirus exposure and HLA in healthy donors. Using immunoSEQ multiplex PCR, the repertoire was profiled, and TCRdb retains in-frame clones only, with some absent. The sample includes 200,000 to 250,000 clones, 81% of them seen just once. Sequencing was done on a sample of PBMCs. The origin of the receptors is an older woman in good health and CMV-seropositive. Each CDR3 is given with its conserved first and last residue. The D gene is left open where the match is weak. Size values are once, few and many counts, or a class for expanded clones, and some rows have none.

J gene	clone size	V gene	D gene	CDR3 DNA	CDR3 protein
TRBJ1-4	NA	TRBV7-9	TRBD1	TGTGCCAGCAGCACAGGGGGAGGAACTAATGAAAAACTGTTTTTT	CASSTGGGTNEKLFF
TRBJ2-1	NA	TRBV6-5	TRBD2	TGTGCCAGCAGACGACTAGCGGGTGACAATGAGCAGTTCTTC	CASRRLAGDNEQFF
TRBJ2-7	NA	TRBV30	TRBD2	TGTGCCTGGAGTCGGCGGGAGGTGTCGGGCTACGAGCAGTACTTC	CAWSRREVSGYEQYF
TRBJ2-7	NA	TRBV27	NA	TGTGCCAGCAGTTTAGTTGGGAGTATGGGCGAGCAGTACTTC	CASSLVGSMGEQYF
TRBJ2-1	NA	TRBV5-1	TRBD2	TGCGCCAGCAGCTTCCACGGACTAGCGGGAGGTAGTGAGCAGTTCTTC	CASSFHGLAGGSEQFF
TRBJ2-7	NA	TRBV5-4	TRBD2	TGTGCCAGCAGTTCGAGCGGGAGGGCGTACGAGCAGTACTTC	CASSSSGRAYEQYF
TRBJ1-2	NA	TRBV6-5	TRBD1	TGTGCCAGCAGTTACCCTCCACAGGGGGCGCGCTATGGCTACACCTTC	CASSYPPQGARYGYTF
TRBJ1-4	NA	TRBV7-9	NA	TGTGCCAGCAGCTTCGGCGGGAATGAAAAACTGTTTTTT	CASSFGGNEKLFF
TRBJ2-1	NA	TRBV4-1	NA	TGCGCCAGCAGCCTTGGGGCCAATGAGCAGTTCTTC	CASSLGANEQFF
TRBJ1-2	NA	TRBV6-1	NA	TGTGCCAGCAGTGACCCCCGGGACAAGTCATATGGCTACACCTTC	CASSDPRDKSYGYTF
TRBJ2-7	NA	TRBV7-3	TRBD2	TGTGCCAGCAGCTTAATGCCCCCGGCTAGCGGCAGTGAGCAGTACTTC	CASSLMPPASGSEQYF
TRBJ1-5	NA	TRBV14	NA	TGTGCCAGCAGCCAAGGGACAGAACATCAGCCCCAGCATTTT	CASSQGTEHQPQHF
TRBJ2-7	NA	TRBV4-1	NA	TGCGCCAGCAGCCAAGATGTAAGTGATCTCAGCGAGCAGTACTTC	CASSQDVSDLSEQYF
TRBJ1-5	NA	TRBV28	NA	TGTGCCAGCAGGGCGGTCAATCAGCCCCAGCATTTT	CASRAVNQPQHF
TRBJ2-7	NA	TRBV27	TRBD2	TGTGCCAGCAAGAAAACCCTAGCGGGTTCCTACGAGCAGTACTTC	CASKKTLAGSYEQYF
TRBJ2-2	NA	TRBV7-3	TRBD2	TGTGCCAGCATAGCGGGAAGTTTGGGCGGGGAGCTGTTTTTT	CASIAGSLGGELFF
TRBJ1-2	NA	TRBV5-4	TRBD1	TGTGCCAGCAGCTCGGGACAGGGCGGCTACACCTTC	CASSSGQGGYTF
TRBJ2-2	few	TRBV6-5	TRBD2	TGTGCCAGCAGTTTCAGCGGGAGAGGGACCGGGGAGCTGTTTTTT	CASSFSGRGTGELFF
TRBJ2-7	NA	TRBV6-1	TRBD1	TGTGCCAGCAGCCCCGGGACAGGGGGCACGGGGGAGCAGTACTTC	CASSPGTGGTGEQYF
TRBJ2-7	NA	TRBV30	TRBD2	TGTGCCTGGAGCCGACGAAAACTAGCGGGAGAGCGGTACGAGCAGTACTTC	CAWSRRKLAGERYEQYF
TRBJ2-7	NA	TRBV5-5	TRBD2	TGTGCCAGCACGACTAGCGGGAGCTACGAGCAGTACTTC	CASTTSGSYEQYF
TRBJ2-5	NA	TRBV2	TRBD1	TGTGCCAGCTCAGGGGGTTGGTATGAGACCCAGTACTTC	CASSGGWYETQYF
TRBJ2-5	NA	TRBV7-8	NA	TGTGCCAGCGCTCTACCCGCGCACCAAGAGACCCAGTACTTC	CASALPAHQETQYF
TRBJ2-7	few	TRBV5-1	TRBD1	TGCGCCAGCAGTGGGGACAGCCTCTACGAGCAGTACTTC	CASSGDSLYEQYF
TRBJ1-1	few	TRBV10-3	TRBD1	TGTGCCATCACCTTAGACAGGGACACTGAAGCTTTCTTT	CAITLDRDTEAFF
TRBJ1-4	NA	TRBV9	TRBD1	TGTGCCAGCAGCGTAGAGACAGGGGGCATGGGAAGTAAACTGTTTTTT	CASSVETGGMGSKLFF
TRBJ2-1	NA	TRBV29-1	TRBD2	TGCAGCGCCCGGACTAGCGGGACCTCCTTCTTC	CSARTSGTSFF
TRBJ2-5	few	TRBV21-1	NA	TGTGCCAGCAGCAAAGCGGAGCGGGAACAAGAGACCCAGTACTTC	CASSKAEREQETQYF
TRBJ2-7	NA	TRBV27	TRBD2	TGTGCCAGCAGTCGATTTCCCAAGCTAGCGGGAGTTGGCGAGCAGTACTTC	CASSRFPKLAGVGEQYF
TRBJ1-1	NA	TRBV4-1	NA	TGCGCCAGCAGCCAAGGGAGACAGGCATCCCTGAACACTGAAGCTTTCTTT	CASSQGRQASLNTEAFF
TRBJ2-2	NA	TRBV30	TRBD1	TGTGCCTGGAGACTCCGGGACAGGGGAACCGGGGAGCTGTTTTTT	CAWRLRDRGTGELFF
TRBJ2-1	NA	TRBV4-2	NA	TGTGCCAGCAGCCAAGATTACAGCGGAGGTAATGAGCAGTTCTTC	CASSQDYSGGNEQFF
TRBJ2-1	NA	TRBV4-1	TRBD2	TGCGCCAGCAGCCAGATAGCGGGAGGGGCTGGAGAGCAGTTCTTC	CASSQIAGGAGEQFF
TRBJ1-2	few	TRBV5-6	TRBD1	TGTGCCAGCAGCTTGGGTGGGACAGTCTATGGCTACACCTTC	CASSLGGTVYGYTF
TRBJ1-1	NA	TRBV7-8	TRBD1	TGTGCCAGCAGCAACCCTTACAGGGGGCGATCTGAAGCTTTCTTT	CASSNPYRGRSEAFF
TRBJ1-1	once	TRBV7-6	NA	TGTGCCAGCAGCTTAGAACAAAACACTGAAGCTTTCTTT	CASSLEQNTEAFF
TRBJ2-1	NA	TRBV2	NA	TGTGCCAGTCTAAGCTCCTACAATGAGCAGTTCTTC	CASLSSYNEQFF
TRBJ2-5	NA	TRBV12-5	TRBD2	TGTGCTAGTGGTTTGGCATTGGGACTAGCGGGAGTAGGGCAAGAGACCCAGTACTTC	CASGLALGLAGVGQETQYF
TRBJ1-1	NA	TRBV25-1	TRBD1	TGTGCCAGCAGTGATGCAACAGGGGGCTTGGTCGGGACTGAAGCTTTCTTT	CASSDATGGLVGTEAFF
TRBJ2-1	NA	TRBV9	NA	TGTGCCAGCAGCGTAGTGAGGGAGACCAATGAGCAGTTCTTC	CASSVVRETNEQFF
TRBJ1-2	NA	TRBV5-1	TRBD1	TGCGCCAGCAGCTTGGAGGGGGCAGGTGGCTACACCTTC	CASSLEGAGGYTF
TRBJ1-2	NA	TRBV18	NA	TGTGCCAGCTCCCCTCGAAGGGGGTCGGATGGCTACACCTTC	CASSPRRGSDGYTF
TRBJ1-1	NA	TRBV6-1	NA	TGTGCCAGCTATCGGAACACTGAAGCTTTCTTT	CASYRNTEAFF
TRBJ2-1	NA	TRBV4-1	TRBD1	TGCGCCAGCAGCCCGGACAGGGGGAAAAATGAGCAGTTCTTC	CASSPDRGKNEQFF
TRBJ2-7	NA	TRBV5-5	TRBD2	TGTGCCAGCAGCTTGGCGAGAGCGGGAGGCTCCTACGAGCAGTACTTC	CASSLARAGGSYEQYF
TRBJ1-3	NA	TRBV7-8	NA	TGTGCCAGCAGCTCATACGGTCGGGGGGGAAACACCATATATTTT	CASSSYGRGGNTIYF
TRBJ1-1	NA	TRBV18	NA	TGTGCCAGCTCACCACCGGGAGGGGACACTGAAGCTTTCTTT	CASSPPGGDTEAFF
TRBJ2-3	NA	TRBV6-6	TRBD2	TGTGCCAGCCGCACCGGGGCGGGAGGCACAGATACGCAGTATTTT	CASRTGAGGTDTQYF
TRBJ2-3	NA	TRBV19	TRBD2	TGTGCCAGTAGGTCGGGACTAGCGGGAGACATTACGCAGTATTTT	CASRSGLAGDITQYF
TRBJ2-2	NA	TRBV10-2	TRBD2	TGCGCCAGCAGAGCCGGGACTAGAGGGACCGGGGAGCTGTTTTTT	CASRAGTRGTGELFF